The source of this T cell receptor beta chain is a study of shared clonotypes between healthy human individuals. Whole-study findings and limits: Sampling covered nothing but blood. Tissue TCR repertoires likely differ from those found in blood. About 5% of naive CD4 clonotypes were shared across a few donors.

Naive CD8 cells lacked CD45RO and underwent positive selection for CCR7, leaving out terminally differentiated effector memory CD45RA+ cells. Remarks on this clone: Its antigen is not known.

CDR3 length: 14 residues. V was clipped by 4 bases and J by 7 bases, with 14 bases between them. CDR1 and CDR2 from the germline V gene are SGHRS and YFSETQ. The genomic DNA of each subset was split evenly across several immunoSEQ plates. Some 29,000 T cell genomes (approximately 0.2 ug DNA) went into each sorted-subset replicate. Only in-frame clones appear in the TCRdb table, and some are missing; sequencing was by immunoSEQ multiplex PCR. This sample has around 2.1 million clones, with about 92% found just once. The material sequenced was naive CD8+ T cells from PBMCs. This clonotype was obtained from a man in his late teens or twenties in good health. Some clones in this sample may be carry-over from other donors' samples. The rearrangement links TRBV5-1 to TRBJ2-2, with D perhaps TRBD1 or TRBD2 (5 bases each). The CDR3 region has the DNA TGCGCCAGCAGCGAGAAATGGGGGAACGGGGAGCTGTTTTTT. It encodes CASSEKWGNGELFF.